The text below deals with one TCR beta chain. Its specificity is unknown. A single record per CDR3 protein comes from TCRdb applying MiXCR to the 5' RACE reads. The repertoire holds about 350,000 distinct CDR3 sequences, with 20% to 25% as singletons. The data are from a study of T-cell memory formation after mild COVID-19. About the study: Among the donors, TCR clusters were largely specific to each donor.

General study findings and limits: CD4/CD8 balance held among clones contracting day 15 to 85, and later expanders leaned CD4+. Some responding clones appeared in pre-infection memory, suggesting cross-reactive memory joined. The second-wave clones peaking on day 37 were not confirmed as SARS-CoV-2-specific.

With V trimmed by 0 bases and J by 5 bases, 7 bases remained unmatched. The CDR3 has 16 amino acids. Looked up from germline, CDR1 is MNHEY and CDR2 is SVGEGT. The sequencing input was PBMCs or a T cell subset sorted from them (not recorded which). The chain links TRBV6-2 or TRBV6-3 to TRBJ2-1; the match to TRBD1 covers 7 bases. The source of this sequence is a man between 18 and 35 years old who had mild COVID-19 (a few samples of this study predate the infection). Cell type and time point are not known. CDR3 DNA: TGTGCCAGCAGTTACTCGGGGACAGATACTAACAATGAGCAGTTCTTC. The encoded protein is CASSYSGTDTNNEQFF.